The rows below give T cell receptor beta chains drawn from one sample of a study of shared clonotypes between healthy human individuals. Profiling relied on immunoSEQ multiplex PCR, and the TCRdb table lists in-frame clones only, not all of them. This repertoire shows millions of clones, about 95% found once; its top ten account for roughly 1%. The source material was naive CD8+ T cells sorted from blood. Receptors were obtained from a man aged 18 to 30 in good health. CDR3s include the opening cysteine and the closing phenylalanine or tryptophan. D genes are given only for firm matches. Not every row has a clone size; where given, it reads once, few, many or a size class.

cdr3_length: 13
d_call: NA
clone_size: NA
j_call: TRBJ2-7
v_call: TRBV27
cdr3_aa: CASSLTPAYEQYF
cdr3_nt: TGTGCCAGCAGTTTGACGCCCGCCTACGAGCAGTACTTC

cdr3_length: 17
d_call: TRBD2
clone_size: NA
j_call: TRBJ2-1
v_call: TRBV7-8
cdr3_aa: CASSPLPEAGVYNEQFF
cdr3_nt: TGTGCCAGCAGCCCGCTTCCCGAAGCGGGGGTGTACAATGAGCAGTTCTTC

cdr3_length: 15
d_call: NA
clone_size: NA
j_call: TRBJ1-2
v_call: TRBV2
cdr3_aa: CASNPLGQINDGYTF
cdr3_nt: TGTGCCAGCAATCCCCTCGGGCAGATTAATGATGGCTACACCTTC

cdr3_length: 15
d_call: TRBD1
clone_size: once
j_call: TRBJ2-7
v_call: TRBV4-3
cdr3_aa: CASSQEWTGAYEQYF
cdr3_nt: TGCGCCAGCAGCCAAGAATGGACAGGAGCCTACGAGCAGTACTTC

cdr3_length: 13
d_call: NA
clone_size: few
j_call: TRBJ1-2
v_call: TRBV9
cdr3_aa: CASSVGQNYGYTF
cdr3_nt: TGTGCCAGCAGCGTAGGACAAAACTATGGCTACACCTTC

cdr3_length: 13
d_call: NA
clone_size: NA
j_call: TRBJ2-7
v_call: TRBV9
cdr3_aa: CASSVGDGYEQYF
cdr3_nt: TGTGCCAGCAGCGTAGGTGACGGGTACGAGCAGTACTTC

cdr3_length: 15
d_call: TRBD1
clone_size: NA
j_call: TRBJ1-2
v_call: TRBV19
cdr3_aa: CASSSQRQGDYGYTF
cdr3_nt: TGTGCCAGTAGTTCCCAACGACAGGGAGACTATGGCTACACCTTC

cdr3_length: 15
d_call: NA
clone_size: NA
j_call: TRBJ1-3
v_call: TRBV19
cdr3_aa: CASKDRTSSGNTIYF
cdr3_nt: TGTGCCAGTAAAGACAGAACTAGCTCTGGAAACACCATATATTTT

cdr3_length: 15
d_call: TRBD1
clone_size: NA
j_call: TRBJ1-1
v_call: TRBV10-2
cdr3_aa: CASSDPRDRPFEAFF
cdr3_nt: TGCGCCAGCAGTGACCCAAGGGACAGGCCTTTTGAAGCTTTCTTT

cdr3_length: 15
d_call: NA
clone_size: once
j_call: TRBJ1-6
v_call: TRBV5-1
cdr3_aa: CASSLAVGGGSPLHF
cdr3_nt: TGCGCCAGCAGCTTGGCGGTGGGCGGGGGATCACCCCTCCACTTT

cdr3_length: 12
d_call: NA
clone_size: NA
j_call: TRBJ1-2
v_call: TRBV30
cdr3_aa: CAWSRDGSGYTF
cdr3_nt: TGTGCCTGGAGTCGGGACGGAAGCGGCTACACCTTC

cdr3_length: 16
d_call: NA
clone_size: NA
j_call: TRBJ2-2
v_call: TRBV5-1
cdr3_aa: CASSSRELRGTGELFF
cdr3_nt: TGCGCCAGCAGCTCCCGCGAGCTACGGGGTACCGGGGAGCTGTTTTTT

cdr3_length: 15
d_call: TRBD2
clone_size: once
j_call: TRBJ2-1
v_call: TRBV7-8
cdr3_aa: CASSYGTSGYNEQFF
cdr3_nt: TGTGCCAGCAGCTACGGGACTAGCGGCTACAATGAGCAGTTCTTC

cdr3_length: 16
d_call: NA
clone_size: NA
j_call: TRBJ1-1
v_call: TRBV28
cdr3_aa: CASSLEEDSLNTEAFF
cdr3_nt: TGTGCCAGCAGTTTAGAGGAGGACAGTTTGAACACTGAAGCTTTCTTT

cdr3_length: 16
d_call: NA
clone_size: NA
j_call: TRBJ1-2
v_call: TRBV7-3
cdr3_aa: CASSLSPGRNPYGYTF
cdr3_nt: TGTGCCAGCAGCTTATCCCCTGGACGGAATCCTTATGGCTACACCTTC

cdr3_length: 16
d_call: NA
clone_size: NA
j_call: TRBJ2-3
v_call: TRBV7-9
cdr3_aa: CASSPRAEWGTDTQYF
cdr3_nt: TGTGCCAGCAGTCCAAGGGCGGAGTGGGGCACAGATACGCAGTATTTT

cdr3_length: 16
d_call: NA
clone_size: NA
j_call: TRBJ2-5
v_call: TRBV10-3
cdr3_aa: CAISEWGEEGQETQYF
cdr3_nt: TGTGCCATCAGTGAGTGGGGTGAGGAGGGGCAAGAGACCCAGTACTTC

cdr3_length: 15
d_call: TRBD1
clone_size: NA
j_call: TRBJ1-6
v_call: TRBV19
cdr3_aa: CASSIMQGANSPLHF
cdr3_nt: TGTGCCAGTAGTATAATGCAGGGGGCTAATTCACCCCTCCACTTT

cdr3_length: 17
d_call: NA
clone_size: NA
j_call: TRBJ1-6
v_call: TRBV4-3
cdr3_aa: CASSQDIFGTGNSPLHF
cdr3_nt: TGCGCCAGCAGCCAAGATATTTTCGGGACGGGGAATTCACCCCTCCACTTT

cdr3_length: 14
d_call: TRBD2
clone_size: NA
j_call: TRBJ2-3
v_call: TRBV28
cdr3_aa: CASSRAGGTDTQYF
cdr3_nt: TGTGCCAGCAGCCGAGCGGGGGGCACAGATACGCAGTATTTT

cdr3_length: 14
d_call: NA
clone_size: NA
j_call: TRBJ2-5
v_call: TRBV5-1
cdr3_aa: CASSFFRNLETQYF
cdr3_nt: TGCGCCAGCAGTTTTTTCCGGAATTTGGAGACCCAGTACTTC

cdr3_length: 12
d_call: NA
clone_size: NA
j_call: TRBJ2-7
v_call: TRBV15
cdr3_aa: CATSRDNHEQYF
cdr3_nt: TGTGCCACCAGCAGAGATAACCACGAGCAGTACTTC

cdr3_length: 13
d_call: NA
clone_size: NA
j_call: TRBJ2-1
v_call: TRBV11-3
cdr3_aa: CASSVGAYNEQFF
cdr3_nt: TGTGCCAGCAGTGTTGGGGCATACAATGAGCAGTTCTTC

cdr3_length: 15
d_call: TRBD1
clone_size: NA
j_call: TRBJ2-1
v_call: TRBV10-1
cdr3_aa: CASSESGQDYNEQFF
cdr3_nt: TGCGCCAGCAGTGAGTCTGGACAGGACTACAATGAGCAGTTCTTC

cdr3_length: 14
d_call: NA
clone_size: few
j_call: TRBJ1-2
v_call: TRBV9
cdr3_aa: CASSVVREEDGYTF
cdr3_nt: TGTGCCAGCAGCGTAGTGCGGGAGGAGGATGGCTACACCTTC